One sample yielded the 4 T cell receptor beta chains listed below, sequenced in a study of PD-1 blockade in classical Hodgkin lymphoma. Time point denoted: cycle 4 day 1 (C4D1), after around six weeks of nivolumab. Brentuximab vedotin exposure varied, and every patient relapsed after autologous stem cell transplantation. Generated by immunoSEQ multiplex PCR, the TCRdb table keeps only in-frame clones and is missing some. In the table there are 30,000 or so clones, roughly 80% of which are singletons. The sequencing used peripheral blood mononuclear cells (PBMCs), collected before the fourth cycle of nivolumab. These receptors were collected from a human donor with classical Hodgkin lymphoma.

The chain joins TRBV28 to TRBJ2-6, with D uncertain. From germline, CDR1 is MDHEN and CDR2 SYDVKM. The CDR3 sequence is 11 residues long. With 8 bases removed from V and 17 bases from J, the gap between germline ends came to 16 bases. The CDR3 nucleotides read TGTGCCAGCCAGAGTAAACCCCCGATGACTTTC. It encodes CASQSKPPMTF.

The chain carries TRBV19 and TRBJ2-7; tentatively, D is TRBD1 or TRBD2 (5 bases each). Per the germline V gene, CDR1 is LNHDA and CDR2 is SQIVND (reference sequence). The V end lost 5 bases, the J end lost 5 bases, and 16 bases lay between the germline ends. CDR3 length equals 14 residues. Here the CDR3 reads CASSPLSRGDEQYF. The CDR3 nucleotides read TGTGCCAGTAGTCCTCTCTCAAGAGGGGACGAGCAGTACTTC.

CDR3 DNA: TGTGCCACCCAGGAGGGGGGAGACGCACCCCTCCACTTT. It codes for CATQEGGDAPLHF. The rearrangement uses TRBV28 and TRBJ1-6, with D tentatively TRBD1 (6 bases). Germline CDR1 and CDR2: MDHEN and SYDVKM. V lost 10 bases and J 11 bases, leaving 18 bases between the germline ends. This CDR3 spans 13 amino acids.

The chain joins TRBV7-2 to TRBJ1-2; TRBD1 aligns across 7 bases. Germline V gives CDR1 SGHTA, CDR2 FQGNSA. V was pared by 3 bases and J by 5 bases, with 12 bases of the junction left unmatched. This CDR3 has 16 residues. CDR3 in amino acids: CASSFGTSTGMYGYTF. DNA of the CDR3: TGTGCCAGCAGCTTCGGGACCTCGACAGGGATGTATGGCTACACCTTC.